This T cell receptor (beta chain) was identified in a study of blood T cell repertoires in COVID-19. The CDR3 is made up of 12 amino acids. In germline, CDR1 is SNHLY, CDR2 FYNNEI. The V end lost 6 bases, the J end lost 5 bases, and 11 bases lay between the germline ends. Participant ages covered about 18 to 100 years across some 25 US areas. Profiling relied on immunoSEQ multiplex PCR, and the TCRdb table lists in-frame clones only, not all of them. Of about 330,000 clones detected, approximately 88% appear once; the ten largest clones hold around 5%. The chain recombines TRBV2 with TRBJ2-7; D remains ambiguous. The sample was PBMCs or T cells enriched from blood (not recorded which). The TCR originated in a young man who had recovered from COVID-19. The CDR3 region is CASSQNDNEQYF. The CDR3 DNA is TGTGCCAGCAGCCAGAACGACAACGAGCAGTACTTC.